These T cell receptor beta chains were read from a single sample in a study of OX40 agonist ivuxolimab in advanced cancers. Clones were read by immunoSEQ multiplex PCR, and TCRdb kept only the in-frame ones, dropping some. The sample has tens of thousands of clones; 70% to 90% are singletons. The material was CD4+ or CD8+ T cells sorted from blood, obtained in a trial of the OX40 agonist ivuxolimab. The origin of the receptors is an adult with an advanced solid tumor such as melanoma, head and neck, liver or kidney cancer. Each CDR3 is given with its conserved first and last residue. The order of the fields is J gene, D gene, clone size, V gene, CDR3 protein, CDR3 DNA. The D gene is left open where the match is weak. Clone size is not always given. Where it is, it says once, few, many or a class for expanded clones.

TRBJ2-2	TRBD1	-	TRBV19	CASTLTGGIGTGELFF	TGTGCCAGTACCCTCACAGGGGGCATAGGGACCGGGGAGCTGTTTTTT
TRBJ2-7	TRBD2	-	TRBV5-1	CASSSGLAGGPSSYEQYF	TGCGCCAGCAGCTCCGGACTAGCGGGAGGGCCCAGCTCCTACGAGCAGTACTTC
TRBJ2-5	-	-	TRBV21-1	CASSKVRRLAGGQETQYF	TGTGCCAGCAGCAAAGTACGGCGACTAGCGGGAGGACAAGAGACCCAGTACTTC
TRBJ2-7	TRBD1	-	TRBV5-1	CASIWAGGSYEQYF	TGCGCCAGTATCTGGGCAGGGGGCTCCTACGAGCAGTACTTC
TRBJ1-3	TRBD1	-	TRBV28	CASSFRGGLAGNTIYF	TGTGCCAGCAGTTTTCGAGGGGGCCTGGCGGGAAACACCATATATTTT
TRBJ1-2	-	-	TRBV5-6	CASSADRHYGYTF	TGTGCCAGCAGCGCTGACAGACACTATGGCTACACCTTC
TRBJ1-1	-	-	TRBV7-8	CASSYKGDLRAMNTEAFF	TGTGCCAGCAGCTATAAGGGGGATCTTCGGGCCATGAACACTGAAGCTTTCTTT
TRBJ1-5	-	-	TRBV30	CAWSVRSNQPQHF	TGTGCCTGGAGTGTACGGTCCAATCAGCCCCAGCATTTT
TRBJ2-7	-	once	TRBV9	CASSVDSTYEQYF	TGTGCCAGCAGCGTAGACAGCACCTACGAGCAGTACTTC
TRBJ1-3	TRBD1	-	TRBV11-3	CASGQGAGNTIYF	TGTGCCAGCGGACAGGGGGCTGGAAACACCATATATTTT
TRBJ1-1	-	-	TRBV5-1	CASSERTGPGTEAFF	TGCGCCAGCAGCGAAAGAACAGGGCCGGGCACTGAAGCTTTCTTT
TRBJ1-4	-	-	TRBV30	CAWSSGVKEKLFF	TGTGCCTGGAGTTCCGGGGTGAAGGAAAAACTGTTTTTT
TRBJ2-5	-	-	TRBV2	CASSGGENQETQYF	TGTGCCAGCAGTGGGGGGGAGAACCAAGAGACCCAGTACTTC
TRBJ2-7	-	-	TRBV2	CASGGRRAQSGTYEQYF	TGTGCCAGCGGGGGTAGGCGGGCACAGTCGGGAACCTACGAGCAGTACTTC
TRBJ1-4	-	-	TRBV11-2	CASKGMGGPTGMFF	TGTGCCAGCAAGGGAATGGGGGGCCCTACAGGAATGTTTTTT
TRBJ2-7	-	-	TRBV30	CAWSALGPGEQYF	TGTGCCTGGAGTGCCTTAGGCCCGGGCGAGCAGTACTTC
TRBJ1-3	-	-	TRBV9	CASSASFPGNTIYF	TGTGCCAGCAGCGCGAGCTTCCCTGGAAACACCATATATTTT
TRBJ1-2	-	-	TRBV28	CASSPGVAGDLYGYTF	TGTGCCAGCAGCCCAGGGGTGGCAGGCGATCTCTATGGCTACACCTTC
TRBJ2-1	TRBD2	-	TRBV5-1	CASSLGSSGRRSIEQFF	TGCGCCAGCAGCTTGGGTTCTAGCGGGAGACGTTCCATTGAGCAGTTCTTC
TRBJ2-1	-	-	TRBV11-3	CASSLDNEQFF	TGTGCCAGCAGCTTAGACAATGAGCAGTTCTTC
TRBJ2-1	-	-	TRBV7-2	CASSLDPGSNEQFF	TGTGCCAGCAGCTTAGACCCGGGGAGTAATGAGCAGTTCTTC
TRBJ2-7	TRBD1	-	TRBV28	CASSGRTGLSYEQYF	TGTGCCAGCAGTGGAAGGACAGGGTTGTCCTACGAGCAGTACTTC